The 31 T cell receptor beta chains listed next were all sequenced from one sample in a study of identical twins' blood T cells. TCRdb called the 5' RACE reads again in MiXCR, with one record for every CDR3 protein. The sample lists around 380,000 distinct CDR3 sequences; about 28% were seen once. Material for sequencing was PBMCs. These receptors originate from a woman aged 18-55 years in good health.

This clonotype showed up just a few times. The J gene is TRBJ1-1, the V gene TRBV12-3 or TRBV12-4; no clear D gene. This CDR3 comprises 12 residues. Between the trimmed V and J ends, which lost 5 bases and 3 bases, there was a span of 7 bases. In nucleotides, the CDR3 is TGTGCCAGCAGTAACGGTTACACTGAAGCTTTCTTT. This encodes CASSNGYTEAFF.

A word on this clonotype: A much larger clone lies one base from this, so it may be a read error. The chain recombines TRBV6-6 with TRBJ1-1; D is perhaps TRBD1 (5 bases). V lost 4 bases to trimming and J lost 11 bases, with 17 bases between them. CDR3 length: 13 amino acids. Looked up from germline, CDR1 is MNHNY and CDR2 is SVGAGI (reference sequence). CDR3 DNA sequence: TGTGCCAGCAGTTCAGCGGGACTTAGGGGTGCTTTCTTT. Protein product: CASSSAGLRGAFF.

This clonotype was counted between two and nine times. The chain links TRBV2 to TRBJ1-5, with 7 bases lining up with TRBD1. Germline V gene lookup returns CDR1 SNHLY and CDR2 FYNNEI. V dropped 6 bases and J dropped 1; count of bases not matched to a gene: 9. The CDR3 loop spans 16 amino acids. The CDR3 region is CASSAQGPGSNQPQHF. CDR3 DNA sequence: TGTGCCAGCAGCGCACAGGGGCCGGGAAGCAATCAGCCCCAGCATTTT.

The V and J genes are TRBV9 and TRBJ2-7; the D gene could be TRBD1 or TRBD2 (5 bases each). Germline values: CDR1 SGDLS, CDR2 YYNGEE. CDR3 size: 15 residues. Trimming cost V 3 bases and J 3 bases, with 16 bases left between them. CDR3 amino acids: CASSGGTQNFYEQYF. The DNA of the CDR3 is TGTGCCAGCAGCGGTGGGACCCAGAACTTCTACGAGCAGTACTTC.

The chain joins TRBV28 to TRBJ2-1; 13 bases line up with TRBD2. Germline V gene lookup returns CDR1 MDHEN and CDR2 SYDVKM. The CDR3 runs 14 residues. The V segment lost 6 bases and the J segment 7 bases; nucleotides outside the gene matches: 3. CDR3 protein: CASRTSGGMNEQFF. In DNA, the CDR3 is TGTGCCAGCAGGACTAGCGGGGGGATGAATGAGCAGTTCTTC.

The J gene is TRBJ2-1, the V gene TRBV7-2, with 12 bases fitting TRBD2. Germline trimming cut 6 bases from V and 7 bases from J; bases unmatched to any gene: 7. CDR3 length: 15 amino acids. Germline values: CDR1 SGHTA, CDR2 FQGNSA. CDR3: CASRHLAGGPNEQFF. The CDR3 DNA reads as TGTGCCAGCAGGCACCTAGCGGGAGGGCCTAATGAGCAGTTCTTC.

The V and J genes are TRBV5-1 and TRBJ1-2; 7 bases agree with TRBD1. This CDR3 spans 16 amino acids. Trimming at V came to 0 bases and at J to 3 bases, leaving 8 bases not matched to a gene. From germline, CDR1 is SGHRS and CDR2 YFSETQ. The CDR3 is CASSLGQGFVYYGYTF. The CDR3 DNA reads TGCGCCAGCAGCTTGGGACAGGGCTTTGTGTACTATGGCTACACCTTC.

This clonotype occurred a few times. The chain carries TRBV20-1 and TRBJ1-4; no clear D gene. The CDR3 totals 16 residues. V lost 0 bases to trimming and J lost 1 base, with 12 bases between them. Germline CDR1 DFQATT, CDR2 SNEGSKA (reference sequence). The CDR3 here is CSARDLGGITNEKLFF. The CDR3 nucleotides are TGCAGTGCTAGAGATCTGGGTGGGATAACTAATGAAAAACTGTTTTTT.

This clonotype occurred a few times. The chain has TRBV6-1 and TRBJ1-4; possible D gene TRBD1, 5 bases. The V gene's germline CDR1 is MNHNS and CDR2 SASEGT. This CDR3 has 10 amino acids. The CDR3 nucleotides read TGTGCAGGAGGGGATGAAAAACTGTTTTTT. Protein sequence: CAGGDEKLFF.

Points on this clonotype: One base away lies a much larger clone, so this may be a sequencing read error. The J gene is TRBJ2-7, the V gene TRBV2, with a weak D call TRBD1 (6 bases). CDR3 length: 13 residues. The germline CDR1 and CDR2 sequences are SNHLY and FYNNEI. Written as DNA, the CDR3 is TGTGCCAGCCGGCCAGGGGAGTCCTACGGGCAGTACTTC. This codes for CASRPGESYGQYF.

The CDR3 DNA reads TGTGCCAGCAGCCAAGAAGGTGAGCAGTTCTTC. Translation: CASSQEGEQFF. The V gene is TRBV3-1, the J gene TRBJ2-1, with unresolved D. The CDR3 is 11 residues long. V lost 0 bases and J 9 bases, leaving 3 bases between the germline ends. The germline gives CDR1 LGHDT, CDR2 YNNKEL (reference sequence).

DNA for the CDR3: TGTGCCAGCAGCCAAGGAGAGGGTCCCAAACTGTTTTTT. It encodes CASSQGEGPKLFF. The V and J genes are TRBV3-1 and TRBJ1-4; D unresolved. The V end was cut by 1 base, the J end by 11 bases, with 11 bases between. Germline values: CDR1 LGHDT, CDR2 YNNKEL (reference sequence). CDR3 size: 13 residues.

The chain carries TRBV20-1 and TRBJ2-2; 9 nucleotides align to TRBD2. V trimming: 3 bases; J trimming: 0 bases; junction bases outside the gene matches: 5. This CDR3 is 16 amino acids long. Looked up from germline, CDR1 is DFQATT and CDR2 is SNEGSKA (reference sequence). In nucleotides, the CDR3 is TGCAGTGCTAGGGCTAGACTAGCGGCGAACACCGGGGAGCTGTTTTTT. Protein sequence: CSARARLAANTGELFF.

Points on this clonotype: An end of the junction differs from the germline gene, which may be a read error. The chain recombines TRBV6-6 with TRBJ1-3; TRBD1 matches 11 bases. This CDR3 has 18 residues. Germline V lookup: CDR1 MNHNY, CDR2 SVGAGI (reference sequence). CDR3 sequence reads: CANSYVHGQGANGNTIYF. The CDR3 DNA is TGTGCCAACAGTTACGTCCATGGACAGGGGGCCAATGGAAACACCATATATTTT.

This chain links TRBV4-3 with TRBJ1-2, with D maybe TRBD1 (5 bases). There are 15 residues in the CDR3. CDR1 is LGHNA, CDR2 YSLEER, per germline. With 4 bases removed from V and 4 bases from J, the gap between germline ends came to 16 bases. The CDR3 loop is CASSRAAGLSYGYTF. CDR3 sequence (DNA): TGCGCCAGCAGCCGGGCTGCAGGGTTGAGCTATGGCTACACCTTC.

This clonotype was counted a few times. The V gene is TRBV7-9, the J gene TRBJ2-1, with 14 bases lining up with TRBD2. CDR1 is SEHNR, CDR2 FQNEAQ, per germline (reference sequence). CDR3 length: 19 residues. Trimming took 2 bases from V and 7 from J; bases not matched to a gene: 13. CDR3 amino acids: CASSLYVRGTSGSWNEQFF. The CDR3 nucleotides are TGTGCCAGCAGCTTATATGTTAGGGGGACTAGCGGGAGTTGGAATGAGCAGTTCTTC.

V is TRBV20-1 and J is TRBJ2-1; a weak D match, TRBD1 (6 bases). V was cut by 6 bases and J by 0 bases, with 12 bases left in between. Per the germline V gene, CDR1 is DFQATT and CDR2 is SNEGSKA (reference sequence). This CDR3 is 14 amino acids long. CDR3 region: CSAAGTLSYNEQFF. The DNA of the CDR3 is TGCAGTGCGGCCGGGACACTCTCCTACAATGAGCAGTTCTTC.

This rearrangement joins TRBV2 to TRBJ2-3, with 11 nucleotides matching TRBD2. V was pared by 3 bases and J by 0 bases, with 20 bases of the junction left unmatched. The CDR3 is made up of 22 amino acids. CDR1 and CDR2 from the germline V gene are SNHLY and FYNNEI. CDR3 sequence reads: CASSEPADETSGKGPSTDTQYF. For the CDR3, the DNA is TGTGCCAGCAGTGAGCCCGCCGACGAGACTAGCGGGAAAGGTCCTAGCACAGATACGCAGTATTTT.

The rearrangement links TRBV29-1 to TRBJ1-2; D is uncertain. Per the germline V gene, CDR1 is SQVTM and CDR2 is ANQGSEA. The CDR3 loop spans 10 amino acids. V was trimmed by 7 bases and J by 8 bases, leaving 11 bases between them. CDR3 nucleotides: TGCAGCGCCCTCAGTGACGGCTACACCTTC. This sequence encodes CSALSDGYTF.

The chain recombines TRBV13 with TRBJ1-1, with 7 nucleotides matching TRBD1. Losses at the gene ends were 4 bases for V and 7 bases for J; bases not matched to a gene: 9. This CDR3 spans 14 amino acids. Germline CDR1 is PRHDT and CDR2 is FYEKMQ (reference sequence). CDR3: CASSYRQGIDEAFF. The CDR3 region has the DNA TGTGCCAGCAGCTATCGACAGGGAATCGATGAAGCTTTCTTT.

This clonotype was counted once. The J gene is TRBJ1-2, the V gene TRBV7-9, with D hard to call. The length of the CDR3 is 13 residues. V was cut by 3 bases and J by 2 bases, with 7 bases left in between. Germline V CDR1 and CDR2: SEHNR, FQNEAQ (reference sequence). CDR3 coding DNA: TGTGCCAGCAGCTTTTCACAGAACTATGGCTACACCTTC. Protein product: CASSFSQNYGYTF. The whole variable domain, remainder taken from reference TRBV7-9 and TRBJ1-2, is DTGVSQNPRHKITKRGQNVTFRCDPISEHNRLYWYRQTLGQGPEFLTYFQNEAQLEKSRLLSDRFSAERPKGSFSTLEIQRTEQGDSAMYLCASSFSQNYGYTFGSGTRLTVV.

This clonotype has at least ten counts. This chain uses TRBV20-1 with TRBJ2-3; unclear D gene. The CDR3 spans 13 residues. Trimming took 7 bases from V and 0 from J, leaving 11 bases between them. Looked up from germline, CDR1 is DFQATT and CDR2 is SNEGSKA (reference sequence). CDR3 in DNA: TGCAGTGGGGCCTTCCCCAGCACAGATACGCAGTATTTT. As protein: CSGAFPSTDTQYF.

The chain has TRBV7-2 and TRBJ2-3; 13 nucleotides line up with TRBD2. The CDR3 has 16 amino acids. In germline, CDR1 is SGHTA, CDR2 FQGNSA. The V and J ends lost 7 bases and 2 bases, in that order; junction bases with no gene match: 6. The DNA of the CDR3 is TGTGCCAGCACCCTGGGACTAGCGGGACACACAGATACGCAGTATTTT. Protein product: CASTLGLAGHTDTQYF.

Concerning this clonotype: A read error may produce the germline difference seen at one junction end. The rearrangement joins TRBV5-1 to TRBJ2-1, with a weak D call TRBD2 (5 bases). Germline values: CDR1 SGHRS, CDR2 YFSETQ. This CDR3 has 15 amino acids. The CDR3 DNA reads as TGCGGCAGCAGCGGACGACCTACTTCACACAATGAGCAGTTCTTC. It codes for CGSSGRPTSHNEQFF.

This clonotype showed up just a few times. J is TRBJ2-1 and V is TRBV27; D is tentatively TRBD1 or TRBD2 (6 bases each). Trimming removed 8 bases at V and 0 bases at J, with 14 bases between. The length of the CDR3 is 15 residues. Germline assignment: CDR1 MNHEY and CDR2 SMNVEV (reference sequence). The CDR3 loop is CASRIGGSSYNEQFF. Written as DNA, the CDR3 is TGTGCCAGCCGAATCGGGGGCAGCTCCTACAATGAGCAGTTCTTC.

The CDR3 nucleotides are TGCAGCGTCGGGACAGATGAGGGCTACACCTTC. It codes for CSVGTDEGYTF. The chain links TRBV29-1 to TRBJ1-2; 7 positions match TRBD1. The CDR3 is 11 residues long. Germline V gene sequence: CDR1 SQVTM, CDR2 ANQGSEA. With V trimmed by 6 bases and J by 8 bases, 6 bases remained unmatched. The entire variable domain, with the rest obtained from reference TRBV29-1 and TRBJ1-2, is as follows: SAVISQKPSRDICQRGTSLTIQCQVDSQVTMMFWYRQQPGQSLTLIATANQGSEATYESGFVIDKFPISRPNLTFSTLTVSNMSPEDSSIYLCSVGTDEGYTFGSGTRLTVV.

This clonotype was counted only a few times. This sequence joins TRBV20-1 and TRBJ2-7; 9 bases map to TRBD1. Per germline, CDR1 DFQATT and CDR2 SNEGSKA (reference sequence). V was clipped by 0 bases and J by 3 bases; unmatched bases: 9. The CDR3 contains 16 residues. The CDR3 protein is CSARDSGWGQGYEQYF. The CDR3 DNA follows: TGCAGTGCTAGAGATAGTGGGTGGGGACAGGGCTACGAGCAGTACTTC.

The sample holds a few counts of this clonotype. In DNA form, the CDR3 reads TGTGCCAGCTTAGAGGGAGAGACCCAGTACTTC. This codes for CASLEGETQYF. V is TRBV6-6 and J is TRBJ2-5, with TRBD2 as a possible D gene (5 bases). This CDR3 has 11 amino acids. V was clipped by 8 bases and J by 4 bases, with 8 bases between them. In germline, CDR1 is MNHNY, CDR2 SVGAGI (reference sequence).

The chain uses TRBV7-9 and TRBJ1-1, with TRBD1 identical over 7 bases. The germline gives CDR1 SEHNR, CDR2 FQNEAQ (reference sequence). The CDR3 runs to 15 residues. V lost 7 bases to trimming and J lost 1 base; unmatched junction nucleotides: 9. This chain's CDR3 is CASIPGQASNTEAFF. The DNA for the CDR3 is TGTGCCAGCATCCCAGGACAGGCGTCGAACACTGAAGCTTTCTTT.

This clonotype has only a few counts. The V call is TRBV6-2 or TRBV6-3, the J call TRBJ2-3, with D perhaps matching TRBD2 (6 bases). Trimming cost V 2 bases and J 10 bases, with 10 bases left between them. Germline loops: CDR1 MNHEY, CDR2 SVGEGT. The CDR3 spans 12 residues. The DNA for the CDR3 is TGTGCCAGCAGTTACCGCGGGAATGCGCAGTATTTT. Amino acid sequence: CASSYRGNAQYF.

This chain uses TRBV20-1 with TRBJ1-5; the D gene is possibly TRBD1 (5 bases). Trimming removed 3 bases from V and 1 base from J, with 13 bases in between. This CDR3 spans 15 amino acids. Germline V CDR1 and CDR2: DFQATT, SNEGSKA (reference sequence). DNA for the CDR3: TGCAGTGCTAGGGGCCTCGGACAAAGCAATCAGCCCCAGCATTTT. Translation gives CSARGLGQSNQPQHF.